Presented here are 27 T cell receptor beta chains from one specimen sequenced in a study of shared clonotypes between healthy human individuals (dated by TCRdb to the early 2020s). For the CD8 naive samples, CD45RO-negative cells were positively selected for CCR7, yielding a CD45RA+CCR7+ population from which TemRA cells were excluded. To prepare the library, the immunoSEQ multiplex PCR assay was applied. TCRdb's version of the immuneACCESS table is confined to in-frame rearrangements and falls short of the full clone set. An unresolved V gene accounts for under half of the shortfall where checked; the remainder is of unknown origin. The sample table contains around 1.9 million clones; only one count was recorded for around 93% of them. The biggest ten clones account for about 1.7% of the sample. Sequenced sample: naive CD8+ T cells from PBMCs. Explained via the paper, the cell subset or site label denotes: CD45RA+CCR7+. The origin of the receptors is a man younger than 35 in good health. Some clones in this sample may be carry-over from other donors' samples.

The chain couples TRBV6-6 to TRBJ1-1; weak D call: TRBD1 (6 bases). The CDR3 covers 14 residues. Germline-derived CDR1 and CDR2 are MNHNY and SVGAGI (reference sequence). Between the trimmed V and J ends, which lost 2 bases and 5 bases, there was a span of 12 bases. The CDR3 here is CASSYLQGGTEAFF. CDR3 sequence (DNA): TGTGCCAGCAGTTACCTACAGGGTGGGACTGAAGCTTTCTTT.

Details on this clone: Other DNA sequences from this sample encode an identical CDR3 as well. J is TRBJ2-7 and V is TRBV7-8, with unresolved D. The CDR3 has 12 residues. Deletions cut 1 base from V and 4 bases from J, with 5 bases between. Germline CDR1 is SGHVS and CDR2 is FQNEAQ. The CDR3 here is CASSLGQYEQYF. The CDR3 DNA follows: TGTGCCAGCAGCTTAGGGCAATACGAGCAGTACTTC. Filled out from reference TRBV7-8 and TRBJ2-7, the complete variable domain reads GAGVSQSPRYKVAKRGQDVALRCDPISGHVSLFWYQQALGQGPEFLTYFQNEAQLDKSGLPSDRFFAERPEGSVSTLKIQRTQQEDSAVYLCASSLGQYEQYFGPGTRLTVT.

The CDR3, as DNA: TGCGCCAGCAGCCAAGATCTTGGAACAGAGAACGAGCAGTACTTC. Translated, it gives CASSQDLGTENEQYF. The chain uses TRBV4-1 and TRBJ2-7; D is ambiguous. Germline-derived CDR1 and CDR2 are MGHRA and YSYEKL. The CDR3 is 15 residues long. V was shortened by 0 bases and J by 5 bases, with 14 bases between the two germline ends.

This chain joins TRBV29-1 and TRBJ2-1; either TRBD1 or TRBD2 may fit D (6 bases each). The CDR3 is 15 amino acids. Germline CDR1 reads SQVTM; CDR2 reads ANQGSEA. Trimming shortened V by 6 bases and J by 3 bases, and 18 bases separated the two germline ends. For the CDR3, the DNA is TGCAGCGTGAGGCTGGCGGGGACACTCTACAATGAGCAGTTCTTC. Residues: CSVRLAGTLYNEQFF.

The chain carries TRBV28 and TRBJ2-3, with 9 bases that match TRBD1. CDR1 and CDR2 from the germline V gene are MDHEN and SYDVKM. Losses at the gene ends were 3 bases for V and 7 bases for J; bases not matched to a gene: 8. CDR3 length: 15 residues. The CDR3 sequence is CASSFGTGTLNTQYF. The DNA of the CDR3 is TGTGCCAGCAGTTTCGGGACAGGGACTTTGAATACGCAGTATTTT.

The V and J genes are TRBV5-1 and TRBJ2-7; D gene uncertain. The germline V gene encodes CDR1 SGHRS and CDR2 YFSETQ. The CDR3 consists of 13 residues. V was cut by 0 bases and J by 0 bases, with 4 bases left in between. CDR3 residues: CASSLGFSYEQYF. For the CDR3, the DNA is TGCGCCAGCAGCTTGGGTTTCTCCTACGAGCAGTACTTC.

The gene calls are TRBV29-1 and TRBJ2-3; no reliable D call. The CDR3 sequence is 13 residues long. The germline V and J ends were trimmed by 5 bases and 1 base, with 10 bases remaining between them. Germline values: CDR1 SQVTM, CDR2 ANQGSEA. The DNA for the CDR3 is TGCAGCGTTCTGGCCACTCGCACAGATACGCAGTATTTT. Protein: CSVLATRTDTQYF.

The chain couples TRBV6-6 to TRBJ2-1; D is perhaps TRBD1 or TRBD2 (5 bases each). The V end was cut by 7 bases, the J end by 7 bases, with 14 bases between. Germline V gives CDR1 MNHNY, CDR2 SVGAGI (reference sequence). This CDR3 region has 13 residues. The CDR3 is CASNGGSANEQFF. Here the CDR3 DNA reads TGTGCCAGCAATGGGGGATCCGCAAATGAGCAGTTCTTC.

V gene TRBV4-1 combines with J gene TRBJ2-1; D is perhaps TRBD2 (6 bases). Trimming removed 4 bases at V and 6 bases at J, with 16 bases between. The CDR3 length is 15 residues. Germline V gives CDR1 MGHRA, CDR2 YSYEKL. The CDR3 is CASSLGPGLINEQFF. The CDR3 bases are TGCGCCAGCAGCCTAGGCCCCGGACTAATCAATGAGCAGTTCTTC.

CDR3 DNA: TGTGCCAGCAGTTTAAGACATTCGTTTTCTTCCTACGAGCAGTACTTC. It codes for CASSLRHSFSSYEQYF. This chain joins TRBV28 and TRBJ2-7, with unresolved D. V was trimmed by 2 bases and J by 1 base, leaving 15 bases between them. The CDR3 totals 16 residues. Germline assignment: CDR1 MDHEN and CDR2 SYDVKM.

V usage is TRBV27 and J usage is TRBJ2-1; D may correspond to TRBD1 or TRBD2 (5 bases each). CDR3 length equals 16 residues. Germline loops: CDR1 MNHEY, CDR2 SMNVEV (reference sequence). V lost 1 base to trimming and J lost 3 bases, with 13 bases between them. CDR3 region: CASSLLGTIGYNEQFF. For the CDR3, the DNA is TGTGCCAGCAGTTTATTGGGGACCATAGGCTACAATGAGCAGTTCTTC.

The V call is TRBV27, the J call TRBJ2-7; 7 nucleotides align to TRBD2. This CDR3 contains 15 residues. J gave up 4 bases and V 2 bases, and 8 bases lay outside the gene matches. Germline-derived CDR1 and CDR2 are MNHEY and SMNVEV (reference sequence). CDR3 amino acids: CASSLAGEHLYEQYF. CDR3 DNA: TGTGCCAGCAGTTTAGCGGGAGAACATCTTTACGAGCAGTACTTC.

With respect to this clone: This sample includes further DNA sequences coding for the same CDR3. The J gene is TRBJ2-7, the V gene TRBV7-9, with TRBD1 matching 9 bases. J gave up 6 bases and V 5 bases, and 5 bases lay outside the gene matches. CDR3 length: 13 residues. Germline CDR1 SEHNR, CDR2 FQNEAQ (reference sequence). This CDR3 reads CASSQDRGGEQYF. The CDR3, as DNA: TGTGCCAGCAGCCAAGACAGGGGGGGCGAGCAGTACTTC.

The rearrangement uses TRBV13 and TRBJ2-6; D call uncertain. The CDR3 is 15 residues long. V was clipped by 5 bases and J by 5 bases, with 13 bases between them. Germline V lookup: CDR1 PRHDT, CDR2 FYEKMQ (reference sequence). CDR3 amino acids: CASSPIRNRANVLTF. CDR3 nucleotides: TGTGCCAGCAGCCCCATACGCAACAGGGCCAACGTCCTGACTTTC.

Only a few counts were recorded for this clone. The same CDR3 also results from other DNA sequences found in this sample. The DNA for the CDR3 is TGTGCCAGCAGCTTAGGAGGACAGCTCAATCAGCCCCAGCATTTT. It specifies CASSLGGQLNQPQHF. The chain joins TRBV7-9 to TRBJ1-5; possible D gene TRBD1, 6 bases. The CDR3 has 15 residues. V dropped 1 base and J dropped 3 bases, with 10 bases sitting between them. Germline CDR1 is SEHNR and CDR2 is FQNEAQ (reference sequence).

This sequence joins TRBV10-3 and TRBJ2-7; perhaps TRBD1 as D (5 bases). Germline V lookup: CDR1 ENHRY, CDR2 SYGVKD. The CDR3 is 13 residues long. V lost 5 bases to trimming and J lost 1 base, with 9 bases between them. The CDR3 DNA is TGTGCCATCAGTTCGGCAGGGTCCTACGAGCAGTACTTC. The encoded protein is CAISSAGSYEQYF.

The rearrangement links TRBV28 to TRBJ2-7; 7 nucleotides align to TRBD2. The germline V gene has CDR1 MDHEN and CDR2 SYDVKM. The CDR3 is 14 residues long. After removal of 6 bases from V and 3 bases from J, the junction contained 8 bases not matched to a gene. The CDR3 region has the DNA TGTGCCAGCAGAGGGGCTGGGGACTACTACGAGCAGTACTTC. Translated: CASRGAGDYYEQYF.

V and J are TRBV5-5 and TRBJ2-7; 7 nucleotides align to TRBD1. CDR3 length equals 14 residues. V lost 3 bases, J lost 3 bases, and 6 bases stayed unmatched. CDR1 is SGHKS and CDR2 is YYEKEE in the germline V gene (reference sequence). In DNA, the CDR3 is TGTGCCAGCAGCTGGAGCTCAGGGGGCTACGAGCAGTACTTC. It translates to CASSWSSGGYEQYF.

The gene calls are TRBV7-9 and TRBJ1-1, with D maybe TRBD1 (6 bases). The CDR3 is 16 amino acids. Between the trimmed V and J ends, which lost 5 bases and 6 bases, there was a span of 22 bases. Germline V CDR1 and CDR2: SEHNR, FQNEAQ (reference sequence). The CDR3 DNA reads as TGTGCCAGCAGCCCAATTAGGGGTGGGGGGCTGTCTGAAGCTTTCTTT. This sequence encodes CASSPIRGGGLSEAFF.

The chain employs TRBV25-1 and TRBJ2-1, with 9 bases fitting TRBD2. CDR1 and CDR2 from the germline V gene are MGHDK and SYGVNS. Trimming removed 3 bases from V and 9 bases from J; junction bases left unmatched: 9. This CDR3 is 15 amino acids long. This CDR3 is CASSDWNSGSSEQFF. The CDR3 DNA reads TGTGCCAGCAGTGATTGGAATAGCGGGAGTTCTGAGCAGTTCTTC. The full variable domain, completed using reference TRBV25-1 and TRBJ2-1, is EADIYQTPRYLVIGTGKKITLECSQTMGHDKMYWYQQDPGMELHLIHYSYGVNSTEKGDLSSESTVSRIRTEHFPLTLESARPSHTSQYLCASSDWNSGSSEQFFGPGTRLTVL.

The rearrangement joins TRBV7-9 to TRBJ2-3; 8 bases match TRBD2. Germline CDR1 reads SEHNR; CDR2 reads FQNEAQ (reference sequence). CDR3 length: 17 residues. The ends lost 4 bases at V and 8 bases at J; junction bases unmatched: 17. CDR3 amino acids: CASSSRLPGLGPGTQYF. The CDR3 DNA is TGTGCCAGCAGCTCTAGACTTCCGGGACTAGGACCCGGTACGCAGTATTTT.

The gene calls are TRBV15 and TRBJ2-1, with unresolved D. CDR3 length: 13 amino acids. Trimming shortened V by 5 bases and J by 7 bases, and 12 bases separated the two germline ends. Per the germline V gene, CDR1 is LNHNV and CDR2 is YYDKDF (reference sequence). CDR3 residues: CATSRTRVNEQFF. The CDR3, as DNA: TGTGCCACCAGCCGCACCCGGGTAAATGAGCAGTTCTTC.

The rearrangement links TRBV21-1 to TRBJ1-2. TRBV21-1 is a pseudogene. The CDR3 runs 16 residues. The CDR3 sequence is CASSKGENGANYGYTF. The CDR3 bases are TGTGCCAGCAGCAAAGGAGAGAACGGAGCTAACTATGGCTACACCTTC.

The chain recombines TRBV4-3 with TRBJ2-7; 8 bases map to TRBD1. Germline V CDR1 and CDR2: LGHNA, YSLEER. The CDR3 length is 14 residues. Losses at the gene ends were 3 bases for V and 6 bases for J; bases not matched to a gene: 7. This CDR3 is CASSQAQGASEQYF. The CDR3 coding sequence is TGCGCCAGCAGCCAGGCGCAGGGGGCGAGCGAGCAGTACTTC.

The chain couples TRBV2 to TRBJ2-7; unclear D gene. V lost 3 bases to trimming and J lost 0 bases, with 12 bases between them. Germline V gives CDR1 SNHLY, CDR2 FYNNEI. There are 15 residues in the CDR3. In DNA form, the CDR3 reads TGTGCCAGCAGTGAGGGCACCTCGAGCTCCTACGAGCAGTACTTC. As protein: CASSEGTSSSYEQYF.

This clone was found once. Additional DNA sequences in this sample encode the identical CDR3. The rearrangement uses TRBV27 and TRBJ2-1; unclear D gene. CDR3 size: 13 residues. Looked up from germline, CDR1 is MNHEY and CDR2 is SMNVEV (reference sequence). V lost 6 bases and J 7 bases, leaving 13 bases between the germline ends. The DNA of the CDR3 is TGTGCCAGCAGCCTAACAAGGTGGAATGAGCAGTTCTTC. Its protein is CASSLTRWNEQFF.

The chain carries TRBV9 and TRBJ1-1; 7 nucleotides match TRBD1. CDR3 length: 12 residues. Germline assignment: CDR1 SGDLS and CDR2 YYNGEE. Trimming removed 3 bases from V and 7 bases from J; junction bases left unmatched: 3. CDR3: CASSATGVEAFF. The CDR3 nucleotides are TGTGCCAGCAGCGCTACAGGGGTTGAAGCTTTCTTT. The full variable domain, rest sourced from reference TRBV9 and TRBJ1-1, is DSGVTQTPKHLITATGQRVTLRCSPRSGDLSVYWYQQSLDQGLQFLIQYYNGEERAKGNILERFSAQQFPDLHSELNLSSLELGDSALYFCASSATGVEAFFGQGTRLTVV.